This TCR beta chain is drawn from a study of cytomegalovirus exposure and HLA in healthy donors. Study details: Caucasian-associated ancestry cluster membership applied to approximately 84% of around 400 genotyped donors.

Per the germline V gene, CDR1 is MDHEN and CDR2 is SYDVKM. Deletions cut 7 bases from V and 0 bases from J, with 13 bases between. The CDR3 is made up of 15 amino acids. Concerning this clone: Antigen: not known.

Samples came from healthy bone marrow donors. The study, taken as a whole, reports: As was reported, the HLA-A and HLA-B alleles of most subjects were accurately predicted from TCR beta sequences.

The PCR had 60 Vbeta and 13 Jbeta primers. The protocol was immunoSEQ multiplex PCR, while the TCRdb copy is restricted to in-frame clones and leaves out a portion. This table holds approximately 100,000 clones, about 75% found once. V and J are TRBV28 and TRBJ2-1; D is ambiguous. Sequences were obtained from PBMCs. This receptor was taken from a man aged 55-75 years in good health and CMV-seropositive. The CDR3 region has the DNA TGTGCCAGCACTTTGGGCCAGACCTCCTACAATGAGCAGTTCTTC. It encodes CASTLGQTSYNEQFF.